This T cell receptor beta chain derives from a study of OX40 agonist ivuxolimab in advanced cancers. The V gene's germline CDR1 is MNHEY and CDR2 SMNVEV (reference sequence). The CDR3 length is 16 residues. With 4 bases removed from V and 0 bases from J, the gap between germline ends came to 13 bases. Some clones are missing from TCRdb's copy, which holds only in-frame ones; the method was immunoSEQ multiplex PCR. This sample yields 70,000 to 95,000 clones, of which about 90% are seen a single time; 0.75% to 0.9% belongs to the top ten. This clone was picked up one time. Source: CD4+ or CD8+ T cells sorted from blood, taken in a trial of the OX40 agonist ivuxolimab. The chain links TRBV27 to TRBJ1-3; a possible D gene is TRBD1 (5 bases). This receptor was identified in an adult with an advanced solid tumor such as melanoma, head and neck, liver or kidney cancer. CDR3 nucleotide sequence: TGTGCCAGCAGTTGGGGCCGCCCGAGCTCTGGAAACACCATATATTTT. Translated, it gives CASSWGRPSSGNTIYF.